The table lists the clone carrying this TCR beta chain with a few counts. The data stem from a study of blood T cells in healthy people across ages. Through a sample-barcoded 5' primer and a J-beta primer mix, a second PCR was run for roughly 6 to 11 cycles. From the 5' RACE reads, TCRdb called clonotypes with MiXCR, one entry per CDR3 protein. The sample includes 350,000 to 450,000 distinct CDR3 sequences, over 45% of them seen just once. The TCR was taken from a man in his 60s in good health. Sequencing was done on a sample of blood.

DNA of the CDR3: TGTGCCAGCAGCTTAGGGGCTAGCGGGACTAGCACAGATACGCAGTATTTT. It specifies CASSLGASGTSTDTQYF. The chain recombines TRBV7-2 with TRBJ2-3, with TRBD2 matching 9 bases. The CDR3 has 17 amino acids. V trimming: 1 base; J trimming: 0 bases; junction bases outside the gene matches: 5. Germline V gene lookup returns CDR1 SGHTA and CDR2 FQGNSA.